This section outlines one TCR beta chain sequence together with its context. Between the trimmed V and J ends, which lost 3 bases and 10 bases, there was a span of 12 bases. The germline V gene has CDR1 SNHLY and CDR2 FYNNEI. CDR3 length: 12 amino acids. The repertoire was sequenced with immunoSEQ multiplex PCR; TCRdb's copy has only in-frame clones and lacks some. Altogether about 69,000 clones are present, around 83% being singletons, with the ten largest covering 8% to 10%. This entry belongs to a study of blood T cell repertoires in COVID-19. Study-wide context: COVID-19 samples, acute and convalescent, were from the United States, Italy and Spain. The cDNA or gDNA used as material had been derived from T cells, B-cell-depleted T cells, or PBMCs.

The sample taken for sequencing was peripheral blood. The chain links TRBV2 to TRBJ1-1; a possible D gene is TRBD1 (5 bases). This TCR came from a woman older than 75 with acute or convalescent COVID-19. The CDR3 DNA reads as TGTGCCAGCAGTGACAGGGCCCTTGGAGCTTTCTTT. As protein: CASSDRALGAFF.